The 15 T cell receptor beta chains reported below all come from one sample, sequenced in a study of T cell responses to AZD1222 COVID-19 vaccine. Clones were sequenced by immunoSEQ multiplex PCR, and TCRdb holds only the in-frame ones, with some missing. The sample has fewer than 150,000 clones, approximately 92% seen once. Sequencing used peripheral blood, obtained 28 days after the second AZD1222 dose. The receptors stem from an adult who received the AZD1222 COVID-19 vaccine.

This clone was detected only once. V gene TRBV5-1 combines with J gene TRBJ2-5; weak D call: TRBD2 (5 bases). V lost 0 bases and J 7 bases, leaving 16 bases between the germline ends. The CDR3 is 15 residues long. The germline CDR1 and CDR2 sequences are SGHRS and YFSETQ. CDR3 amino acids: CASSLAYGERGTQYF. As DNA, the CDR3 is TGCGCCAGCAGCTTGGCTTATGGGGAACGGGGGACCCAGTACTTC.

The rearrangement links TRBV15 to TRBJ1-5; D may be TRBD1 (6 bases). From germline, CDR1 is LNHNV and CDR2 YYDKDF (reference sequence). This CDR3 has 15 residues. The V gene lost 7 bases and the J gene lost 6 bases, with 19 bases spanning the gap. The CDR3 nucleotides read TGTGCCACCAAGGTCGGCAGGGGTTTCGGTCAGCCCCAGCATTTT. The encoded protein is CATKVGRGFGQPQHF.

The chain links TRBV3-1 (or the pseudogene TRBV3-2) to TRBJ1-2; no definite D call. The ends were cut back, 5 bases at V and 2 bases at J, with 9 bases in the middle. There are 13 residues in the CDR3. The germline gives CDR1 LGHDT, CDR2 YNNKEL (reference sequence). In DNA, the CDR3 is TGTGCCAGCAGCTATGATGTAAACTATGGCTACACCTTC. Its translation is CASSYDVNYGYTF.

V gene TRBV30 combines with J gene TRBJ2-1; the match to TRBD1 covers 8 bases. The CDR3 is 12 residues long. The germline gives CDR1 GTSNPN, CDR2 SVGIG (reference sequence). J was trimmed by 15 bases and V by 2 bases; bases with no gene match: 9. In DNA, the CDR3 is TGTGCCTGGAGTTCCGTCAGGGGGCGATCGTTCTTC. Its protein product is CAWSSVRGRSFF.

This chain links TRBV2 with TRBJ2-7, with D possibly being TRBD2 (6 bases). CDR3 length: 17 amino acids. Trimming removed 2 bases at V and 1 base at J, with 18 bases between. Germline CDR1 reads SNHLY; CDR2 reads FYNNEI. CDR3 DNA sequence: TGTGCCAGCAGTGAAAGGGTCGGGAGCCAGGGATCCTACGAGCAGTACTTC. The encoded protein is CASSERVGSQGSYEQYF. Full variable domain (rest looked up from reference TRBV2 and TRBJ2-7): EPEVTQTPSHQVTQMGQEVILRCVPISNHLYFYWYRQILGQKVEFLVSFYNNEISEKSEIFDDQFSVERPDGSNFTLKIRSTKLEDSAMYFCASSERVGSQGSYEQYFGPGTRLTVT.

A single count supports this clone. This chain uses TRBV4-1 with TRBJ1-2; 7 bases align to TRBD1. Trimming cost V 3 bases and J 6 bases; bases outside gene matches: 4. CDR1 and CDR2 (germline): MGHRA, YSYEKL. This CDR3 is 13 amino acids long. The CDR3 DNA reads TGCGCCAGCAGCCACATAACAGGGGATGGCTACACCTTC. It translates to CASSHITGDGYTF.

The rearrangement joins TRBV6-5 to TRBJ1-5; D is uncertain. This CDR3 is 15 amino acids long. The V end lost 7 bases, the J end lost 2 bases, and 15 bases lay between the germline ends. Per germline, CDR1 MNHEY and CDR2 SVGAGI. In DNA form, the CDR3 reads TGTGCCAGCATAATACAGAGCTATGGCAATCAGCCCCAGCATTTT. Translating gives CASIIQSYGNQPQHF.

V usage is TRBV7-3 and J usage is TRBJ1-4; D is ambiguous. This CDR3 has 19 residues. Trimming left V 0 bases short and J 1 base short, with 18 bases between. From germline, CDR1 is SGHTA and CDR2 FQGTGA. The CDR3 sequence: CASSLTRGSKRITNEKLFF. CDR3 nucleotide sequence: TGTGCCAGCAGCTTAACCCGGGGATCCAAGAGGATAACTAATGAAAAACTGTTTTTT. The whole variable domain, remainder taken from reference TRBV7-3 and TRBJ1-4, is GAGVSQTPSNKVTEKGKYVELRCDPISGHTALYWYRQSLGQGPEFLIYFQGTGAADDSGLPNDRFFAVRPEGSVSTLKIQRTERGDSAVYLCASSLTRGSKRITNEKLFFGSGTQLSVL.

The gene calls are TRBV6-2 or TRBV6-3 and TRBJ2-7; D perhaps matches TRBD1 (5 bases). Germline CDR1 is MNHEY and CDR2 is SVGEGT. This CDR3 is 12 amino acids long. Trimming took 5 bases from V and 6 from J, leaving 11 bases between them. The CDR3 reads CASSQQGREQYF. For the CDR3, the DNA is TGTGCCAGCAGTCAGCAGGGTCGCGAGCAGTACTTC.

J is TRBJ2-2 and V is TRBV3-1 (or the pseudogene TRBV3-2), with D tentatively TRBD1 (7 bases). Per germline, CDR1 LGHDT and CDR2 YNNKEL (reference sequence). The V end lost 4 bases, the J end lost 2 bases, and 17 bases lay between the germline ends. This CDR3 comprises 17 residues. The CDR3 DNA reads as TGTGCCAGCAGCCTCCTCGGAGGGGGCGGAAACACCGGGGAGCTGTTTTTT. It codes for CASSLLGGGGNTGELFF.

The chain couples TRBV2 to TRBJ1-5; no clear D. The CDR3 contains 14 residues. Trimming took off 1 base at V and 0 bases at J, with 4 bases between the two ends. Per the germline V gene, CDR1 is SNHLY and CDR2 is FYNNEI. CDR3 DNA: TGTGCCAGCAGTGAAGGGGATAGCAATCAGCCCCAGCATTTT. Translating it yields CASSEGDSNQPQHF.

The genes are TRBV6-1 and TRBJ1-2, with TRBD1 as a possible D gene (5 bases). V dropped 2 bases and J dropped 4 bases, with 14 bases sitting between them. The CDR3 runs 15 residues. Germline V gene lookup returns CDR1 MNHNS and CDR2 SASEGT. CDR3 sequence reads: CASSEFRDEFYGYTF. The CDR3 nucleotides are TGTGCCAGCAGTGAATTCAGGGACGAATTCTATGGCTACACCTTC.

The chain recombines TRBV5-5 with TRBJ2-5; 7 bases are a match to TRBD1. Trimming took 3 bases from V and 5 from J; bases not matched to a gene: 13. The CDR3 covers 16 residues. Germline V gene lookup returns CDR1 SGHKS and CDR2 YYEKEE (reference sequence). The CDR3 is CASSSALTGMVETQYF. The CDR3 DNA is TGTGCCAGCAGCTCGGCCCTGACAGGGATGGTGGAGACCCAGTACTTC.

The chain links TRBV10-3 to TRBJ1-3; no definite D call. Trimming left V 4 bases short and J 4 bases short, with 17 bases between. The CDR3 is 16 residues long. Germline V gives CDR1 ENHRY, CDR2 SYGVKD. DNA of the CDR3: TGTGCCATCAGTGGTCCGGAGGGTGAGAGGGGAAACACCATATATTTT. Encoded protein: CAISGPEGERGNTIYF.

The chain links TRBV3-1 (or the pseudogene TRBV3-2) to TRBJ2-1; 11 bases are shared with TRBD2. The ends lost 2 bases at V and 11 bases at J; junction bases unmatched: 8. CDR3 length: 15 amino acids. CDR1 is LGHDT, CDR2 YNNKEL, per germline (reference sequence). The CDR3 here is CASSQTSSGGRQQFF. The CDR3 nucleotides read TGTGCCAGCAGCCAAACCTCTAGCGGGGGGCGTCAGCAGTTCTTC.